Listed below are T cell receptor beta chains from one sample, sequenced in a study of early T cells in non-severe SARS-CoV-2 infection. One entry per CDR3 protein, called by TCRdb with MiXCR from the 5' RACE reads. The data hold about 90,000 distinct CDR3 sequences, with approximately 12% observed a single time. Sequences were derived from whole blood, sampled at baseline. The receptors were gathered from an adult who was a healthcare worker with PCR-confirmed SARS-CoV-2 infection or an uninfected control (not recorded which). Both conserved end residues are part of each CDR3. The D gene is left open where the match is weak. A clone size is listed for some rows: how often the clone was seen (once, few, many), or a class if it is expanded.

d_call,j_call,v_call,clone_size,cdr3_aa,cdr3_nt
TRBD2,TRBJ2-1,TRBV10-2,.,CASWASGGAGEQFF,TGCGCCAGCTGGGCTAGCGGGGGGGCTGGTGAGCAGTTCTTC
TRBD1,TRBJ2-7,TRBV29-1,.,CSWGTAREQYF,TGCAGCTGGGGGACAGCGAGAGAGCAGTACTTC
TRBD2,TRBJ2-1,TRBV5-1,.,CASSLLAGGIGNEQFF,TGCGCCAGCAGCTTGCTAGCGGGGGGTATTGGAAATGAGCAGTTCTTC
TRBD1,TRBJ1-2,TRBV27,.,CASSPGQGYYGYTF,TGTGCCAGCAGTCCGGGACAGGGATACTATGGCTACACCTTC
.,TRBJ1-1,TRBV10-3,few,CAITEVRGTEAFF,TGTGCCATCACAGAGGTCAGGGGCACTGAAGCTTTCTTT
TRBD2,TRBJ2-7,TRBV3-1,.,CASSQEAVSGRSEQYF,TGTGCCAGCAGCCAAGAGGCTGTGAGCGGGAGGTCCGAGCAGTACTTC
.,TRBJ2-1,TRBV20-1,.,CSARYGLSSYNEQFF,TGCAGTGCTAGATACGGCCTAAGCTCCTACAATGAGCAGTTCTTC
.,TRBJ2-3,TRBV29-1,.,CSVVIATSTHTQYF,TGCAGCGTTGTGATAGCAACTAGCACACATACGCAGTATTTT
TRBD2,TRBJ2-5,TRBV18,many,CASSPLTPSGIETQYF,TGTGCCAGCTCACCCCTAACGCCTAGCGGGATAGAGACCCAGTACTTC
TRBD1,TRBJ1-2,TRBV6-5,.,CASSSPRTGGNYGYTF,TGTGCCAGCAGTAGCCCCCGGACAGGGGGAAACTATGGCTACACCTTC
.,TRBJ2-3,TRBV3-1,.,CASSQGKGPHWAQYF,TGTGCCAGCAGCCAAGGGAAGGGTCCTCACTGGGCGCAGTATTTT
.,TRBJ2-5,TRBV2,few,CASREQEGGQETQYF,TGTGCCAGCAGGGAACAGGAGGGGGGGCAAGAGACCCAGTACTTC
.,TRBJ2-1,TRBV7-9,.,CASSLVRPNEQFF,TGTGCCAGCAGCTTAGTACGGCCCAATGAGCAGTTCTTC
.,TRBJ2-7,TRBV7-9,few,CASSLGPPSYEQYF,TGTGCCAGCAGCTTAGGACCTCCATCCTACGAGCAGTACTTC
TRBD2,TRBJ2-5,TRBV20-1,.,CSAPSSGRGETQYF,TGCAGTGCTCCCTCCAGCGGGAGAGGTGAGACCCAGTACTTC
.,TRBJ1-6,TRBV20-1,.,CSARRPGNSPLHF,TGCAGTGCTAGAAGGCCAGGGAATTCACCCCTCCACTTT
.,TRBJ2-5,TRBV27,.,CASSPTGQQETQYF,TGTGCCAGCAGTCCAACCGGACAGCAAGAGACCCAGTACTTC
TRBD1,TRBJ2-7,TRBV12-3/TRBV12-4,few,CASRETGGREQYF,TGTGCCAGCAGAGAGACAGGGGGCCGCGAGCAGTACTTC
TRBD2,TRBJ2-7,TRBV5-1,.,CASSLAALGLAGEQYF,TGCGCCAGCAGCTTGGCCGCCCTGGGACTAGCGGGTGAGCAGTACTTC
TRBD1,TRBJ2-7,TRBV29-1,many,CSVEERQGAHEQYF,TGCAGCGTTGAGGAGAGACAGGGGGCCCACGAGCAGTACTTC
.,TRBJ2-2,TRBV18,.,CASLRVQNTGELFF,TGTGCCAGCTTACGGGTCCAGAACACCGGGGAGCTGTTTTTT
.,TRBJ2-7,TRBV27,many,CASIGLGSGYEQYF,TGTGCCAGCATCGGGTTGGGGTCAGGGTACGAGCAGTACTTC
.,TRBJ1-3,TRBV12-3/TRBV12-4,.,CASSPIGSGNTIYF,TGTGCCAGCAGTCCCATTGGGTCTGGAAACACCATATATTTT
TRBD2,TRBJ2-3,TRBV29-1,few,CSVEGGSGADTQYF,TGCAGCGTTGAAGGCGGGAGCGGGGCAGATACGCAGTATTTT
.,TRBJ1-2,TRBV5-1,.,CASSLDVRAGYTF,TGCGCCAGCAGCTTGGACGTCCGTGCTGGCTACACCTTC
.,TRBJ2-1,TRBV20-1,many,CTGGGPIGEQFF,TGCACTGGGGGAGGTCCCATCGGGGAGCAGTTCTTC
TRBD2,TRBJ2-5,TRBV12-3/TRBV12-4,few,CASKPTAGGRETQYF,TGTGCCAGCAAGCCAACCGCGGGGGGAAGAGAGACCCAGTACTTC
.,TRBJ1-1,TRBV27,few,CASGARDGRLTEAFF,TGTGCCAGCGGAGCAAGGGACGGACGGCTCACTGAAGCTTTCTTT
TRBD2,TRBJ2-1,TRBV12-3/TRBV12-4,many,CASSTLAGPASKQFF,TGTGCCAGCAGCACACTAGCGGGGCCCGCCTCAAAGCAGTTCTTC
.,TRBJ2-5,TRBV7-9,.,CASRDVGPQETQYF,TGTGCCAGCAGGGACGTGGGTCCACAAGAGACCCAGTACTTC
.,TRBJ2-6,TRBV28,few,CASSDNNSGANVLTF,TGTGCCAGCAGTGACAATAATTCTGGGGCCAACGTCCTGACTTTC
TRBD2,TRBJ2-1,TRBV19,few,CASSPLAGGAYNEQFF,TGTGCCAGTAGCCCACTAGCGGGGGGCGCCTACAATGAGCAGTTCTTC
.,TRBJ2-3,TRBV5-6,many,CASSLDLEVAPYTDTQYF,TGTGCCAGCAGCTTGGATTTAGAGGTTGCTCCATACACAGATACGCAGTATTTT
.,TRBJ2-1,TRBV7-6,.,CASSLRQGRNEQFF,TGTGCCAGCAGCTTAAGGCAGGGTCGCAATGAGCAGTTCTTC
.,TRBJ2-4,TRBV10-3,.,CARGGRGKNIQYF,TGTGCCAGAGGAGGAAGAGGCAAAAACATTCAGTACTTC
.,TRBJ2-4,TRBV9,few,CASSVGRANIQYF,TGTGCCAGCAGCGTCGGACGGGCAAACATTCAGTACTTC
.,TRBJ2-3,TRBV7-9,.,CASTLGWASTDTQYF,TGTGCCAGCACCCTGGGGTGGGCGAGCACAGATACGCAGTATTTT
.,TRBJ1-1,TRBV20-1,many,CSARDRVANTEAFF,TGCAGTGCTAGAGATCGGGTCGCGAACACTGAAGCTTTCTTT
TRBD2,TRBJ2-7,TRBV7-3,.,CASSPTSGRNEQYF,TGTGCCAGCAGCCCCACTAGCGGGAGAAACGAGCAGTACTTC
.,TRBJ1-5,TRBV18,.,CASSPSAGRDSNQPQHF,TGTGCCAGCTCACCGAGTGCCGGACGCGATAGCAATCAGCCCCAGCATTTT
TRBD1,TRBJ1-5,TRBV20-1,many,CSAPGTGMGGNQPQHF,TGCAGTGCTCCCGGGACAGGGATGGGGGGCAATCAGCCCCAGCATTTT
TRBD1,TRBJ2-3,TRBV25-1,few,CASSGGTGSLTDTQYF,TGTGCCAGCAGTGGCGGGACAGGGAGCCTCACAGATACGCAGTATTTT